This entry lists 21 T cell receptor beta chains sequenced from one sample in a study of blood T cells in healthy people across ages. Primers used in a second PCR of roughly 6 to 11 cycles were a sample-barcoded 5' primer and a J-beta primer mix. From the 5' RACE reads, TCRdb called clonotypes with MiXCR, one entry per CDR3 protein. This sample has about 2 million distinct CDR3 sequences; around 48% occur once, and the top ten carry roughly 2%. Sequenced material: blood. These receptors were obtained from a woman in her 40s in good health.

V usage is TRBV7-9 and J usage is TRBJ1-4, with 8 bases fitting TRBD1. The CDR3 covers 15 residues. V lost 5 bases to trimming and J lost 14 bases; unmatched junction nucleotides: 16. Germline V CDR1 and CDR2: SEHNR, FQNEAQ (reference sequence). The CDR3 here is CASSDHRGWGGGLFF. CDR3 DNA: TGTGCCAGCAGCGACCACAGGGGGTGGGGCGGAGGGCTGTTTTTT. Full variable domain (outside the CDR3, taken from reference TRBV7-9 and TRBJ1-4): DTGVSQNPRHKITKRGQNVTFRCDPISEHNRLYWYRQTLGQGPEFLTYFQNEAQLEKSRLLSDRFSAERPKGSFSTLEIQRTEQGDSAMYLCASSDHRGWGGGLFFGSGTQLSVL.

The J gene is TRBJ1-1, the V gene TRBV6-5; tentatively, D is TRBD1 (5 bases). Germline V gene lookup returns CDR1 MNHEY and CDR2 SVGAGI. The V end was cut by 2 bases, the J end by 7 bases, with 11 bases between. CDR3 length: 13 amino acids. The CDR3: CASSYRGLSEAFF. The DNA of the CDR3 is TGTGCCAGCAGTTACAGGGGACTTAGTGAAGCTTTCTTT.

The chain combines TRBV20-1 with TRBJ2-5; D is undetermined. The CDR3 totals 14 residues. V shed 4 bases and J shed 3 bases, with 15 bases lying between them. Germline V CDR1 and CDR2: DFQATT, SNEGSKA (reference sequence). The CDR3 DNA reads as TGCAGTGCTAACGGGCTTATCCGCGAAGAGACCCAGTACTTC. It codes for CSANGLIREETQYF.

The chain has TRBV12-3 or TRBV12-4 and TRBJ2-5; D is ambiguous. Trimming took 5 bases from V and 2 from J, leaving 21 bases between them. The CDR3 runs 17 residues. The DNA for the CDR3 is TGTGCCAGCAGTCCCTCCCGCATAGCCGAAGTTCAAGAGACCCAGTACTTC. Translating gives CASSPSRIAEVQETQYF.

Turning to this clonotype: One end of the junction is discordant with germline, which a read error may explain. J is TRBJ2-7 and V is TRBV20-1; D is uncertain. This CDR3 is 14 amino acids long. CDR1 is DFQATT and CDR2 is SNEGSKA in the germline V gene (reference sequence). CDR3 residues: CSARGPASSHEQYF. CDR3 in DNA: TGCAGTGCTAGAGGACCTGCAAGCTCCCACGAGCAGTACTTC.

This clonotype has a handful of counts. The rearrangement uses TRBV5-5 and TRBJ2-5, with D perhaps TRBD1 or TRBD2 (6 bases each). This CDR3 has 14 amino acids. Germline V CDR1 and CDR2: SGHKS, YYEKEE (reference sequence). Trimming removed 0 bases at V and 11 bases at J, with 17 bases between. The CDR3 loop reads CASSLGQVRREQYF. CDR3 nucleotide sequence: TGTGCCAGCAGCTTGGGACAGGTCCGTCGGGAGCAGTACTTC.

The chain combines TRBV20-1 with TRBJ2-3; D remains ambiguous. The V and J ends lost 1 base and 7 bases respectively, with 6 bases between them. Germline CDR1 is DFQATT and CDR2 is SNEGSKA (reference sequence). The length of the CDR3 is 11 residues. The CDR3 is CSARVGNTQYF. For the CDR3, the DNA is TGCAGTGCTAGAGTTGGGAATACGCAGTATTTT.

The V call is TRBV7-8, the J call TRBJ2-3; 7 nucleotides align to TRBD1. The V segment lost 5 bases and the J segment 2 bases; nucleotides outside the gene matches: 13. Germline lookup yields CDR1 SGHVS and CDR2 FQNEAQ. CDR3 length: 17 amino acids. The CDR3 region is CASSNQGVASYTDTQYF. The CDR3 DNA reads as TGTGCCAGCAGCAACCAGGGGGTGGCGAGCTACACAGATACGCAGTATTTT.

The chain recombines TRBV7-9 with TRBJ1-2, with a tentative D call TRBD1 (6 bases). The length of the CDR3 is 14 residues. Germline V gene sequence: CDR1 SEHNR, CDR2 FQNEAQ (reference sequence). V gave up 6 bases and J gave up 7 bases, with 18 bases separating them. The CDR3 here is CASRTTGKPGGYTF. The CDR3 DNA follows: TGTGCCAGCAGAACAACAGGGAAACCCGGTGGCTACACCTTC.

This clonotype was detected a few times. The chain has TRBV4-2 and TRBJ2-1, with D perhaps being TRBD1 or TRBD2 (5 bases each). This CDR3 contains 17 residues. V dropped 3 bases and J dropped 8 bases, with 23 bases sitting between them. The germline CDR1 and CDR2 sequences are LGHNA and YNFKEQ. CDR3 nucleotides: TGTGCCAGCAGCCAGGGCTCCGGGACGCCGGTGTCGCATGAGCAGTTCTTC. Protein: CASSQGSGTPVSHEQFF.

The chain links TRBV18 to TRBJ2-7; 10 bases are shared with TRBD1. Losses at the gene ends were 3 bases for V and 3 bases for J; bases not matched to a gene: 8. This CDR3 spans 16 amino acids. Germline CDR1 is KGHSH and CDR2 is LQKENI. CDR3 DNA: TGTGCCAGCTCACCGCGTGGGACAGGGGCCCGCTACGAGCAGTACTTC. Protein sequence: CASSPRGTGARYEQYF.

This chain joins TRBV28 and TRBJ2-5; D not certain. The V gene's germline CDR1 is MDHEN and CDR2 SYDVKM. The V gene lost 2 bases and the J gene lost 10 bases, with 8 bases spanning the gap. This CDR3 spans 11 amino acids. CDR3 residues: CASSLRQGQYF. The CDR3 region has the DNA TGTGCCAGCAGTTTAAGGCAAGGCCAGTACTTC.

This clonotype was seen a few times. Written as DNA, the CDR3 is TGTGCCACCAGCAGAGGGGGGGCGAGCAATGAGCAGTTCTTC. Amino acids: CATSRGGASNEQFF. V usage is TRBV15 and J usage is TRBJ2-1; D is possibly TRBD1 or TRBD2 (6 bases each). CDR1 LNHNV and CDR2 YYDKDF come from the germline V gene (reference sequence). The ends were cut back, 1 base at V and 6 bases at J, with 10 bases in the middle. This CDR3 is built from 14 residues.

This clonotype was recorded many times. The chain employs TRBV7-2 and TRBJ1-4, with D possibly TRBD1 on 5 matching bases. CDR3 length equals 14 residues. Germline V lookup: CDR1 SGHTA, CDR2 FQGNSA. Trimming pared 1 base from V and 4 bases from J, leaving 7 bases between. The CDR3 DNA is TGTGCCAGCAGCTTAGGGGGCAGTAATGAAAAACTGTTTTTT. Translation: CASSLGGSNEKLFF.

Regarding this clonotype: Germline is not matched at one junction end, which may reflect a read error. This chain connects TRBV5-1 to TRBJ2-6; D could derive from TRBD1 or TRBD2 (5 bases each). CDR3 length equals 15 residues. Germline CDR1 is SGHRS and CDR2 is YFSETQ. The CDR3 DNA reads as TGCGCCAGCAGCTTGGACGTGTCCGGGGCCAACATCCTGACTTTC. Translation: CASSLDVSGANILTF.

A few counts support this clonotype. CDR3 region: CASSSPGTGSSYEQYF. In DNA form, the CDR3 reads TGTGCCAGCAGTTCCCCCGGGACAGGGAGCTCCTACGAGCAGTACTTC. The rearrangement joins TRBV28 to TRBJ2-7; 9 nucleotides align to TRBD1. The V gene's germline CDR1 is MDHEN and CDR2 SYDVKM. The trim removed 4 bases at V and 0 bases at J, leaving 7 bases unmatched. This CDR3 region has 16 residues.

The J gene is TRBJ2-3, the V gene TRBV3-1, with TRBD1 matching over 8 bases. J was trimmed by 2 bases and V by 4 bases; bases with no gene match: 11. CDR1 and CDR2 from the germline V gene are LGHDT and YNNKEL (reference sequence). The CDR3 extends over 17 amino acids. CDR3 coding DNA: TGTGCCAGCAGCCCCCATCAGGGACAGGCAACCACAGATACGCAGTATTTT. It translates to CASSPHQGQATTDTQYF.

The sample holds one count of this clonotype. The CDR3 here is CASSARPDRGRGTDDEQFF. The CDR3 DNA is TGCGCCAGCAGCGCAAGGCCGGACAGGGGAAGGGGTACGGACGATGAGCAGTTCTTC. The chain carries TRBV5-1 and TRBJ2-1, with 9 bases aligning to TRBD1. This CDR3 contains 19 residues. V lost 4 bases to trimming and J lost 8 bases; unmatched junction nucleotides: 22. CDR1 and CDR2 from the germline V gene are SGHRS and YFSETQ.

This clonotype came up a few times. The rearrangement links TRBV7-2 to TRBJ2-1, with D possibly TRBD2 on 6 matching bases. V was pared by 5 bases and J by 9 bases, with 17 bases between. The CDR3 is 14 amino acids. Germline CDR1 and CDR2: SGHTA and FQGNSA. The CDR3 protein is CASSPLWGDGEQFF. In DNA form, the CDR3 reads TGTGCCAGCAGCCCCTTGTGGGGGGATGGTGAGCAGTTCTTC. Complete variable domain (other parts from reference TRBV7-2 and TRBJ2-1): GAGVSQSPSNKVTEKGKDVELRCDPISGHTALYWYRQSLGQGLEFLIYFQGNSAPDKSGLPSDRFSAERTGGSVSTLTIQRTQQEDSAVYLCASSPLWGDGEQFFGPGTRLTVL.

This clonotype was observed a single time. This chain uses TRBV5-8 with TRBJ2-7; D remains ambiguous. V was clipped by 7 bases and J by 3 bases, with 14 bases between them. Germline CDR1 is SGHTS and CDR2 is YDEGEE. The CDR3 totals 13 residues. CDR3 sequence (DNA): TGTGCCAGCGGTGCAGTAAGTAACTACGAGCAGTACTTC. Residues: CASGAVSNYEQYF.

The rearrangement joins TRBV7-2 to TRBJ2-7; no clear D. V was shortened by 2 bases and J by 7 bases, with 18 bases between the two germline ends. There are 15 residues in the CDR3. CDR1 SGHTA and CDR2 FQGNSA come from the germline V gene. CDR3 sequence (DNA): TGTGCCAGCAGCTTATCTCTCCGGTCCTACAATGAGCAGTACTTC. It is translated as CASSLSLRSYNEQYF. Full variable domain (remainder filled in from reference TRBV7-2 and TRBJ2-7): GAGVSQSPSNKVTEKGKDVELRCDPISGHTALYWYRQSLGQGLEFLIYFQGNSAPDKSGLPSDRFSAERTGGSVSTLTIQRTQQEDSAVYLCASSLSLRSYNEQYFGPGTRLTVT.